This record looks at one TCR beta chain sequence and its context. The antigen is undetermined. The sample originates from a study of T cell responses to AZD1222 COVID-19 vaccine. Background on the study: Second-dose timings of about 4 or about 12 weeks were pooled. Points from the study as a whole: The study sampled repertoires only after the peak T cell response. Spike-wide coverage was observed for vaccine-associated CD4 TCRs, with dominant responses at 160-218 and 743-854. White British people made up most donors, females outnumbered males, and clonal diversity was possibly underestimated.

The method was immunoSEQ multiplex PCR; TCRdb's version includes in-frame clones alone and lacks a portion of them. This table holds some 54,000 clones, nearly 90% found once. Germline CDR1 is DFQATT and CDR2 is SNEGSKA (reference sequence). V lost 3 bases, J lost 6 bases, and 6 bases stayed unmatched. The CDR3 is 14 residues long. The receptor was isolated from an adult in good health. The starting material was peripheral blood, obtained on day 0 of AZD1222 vaccination. The V and J genes are TRBV20-1 and TRBJ2-1; 9 bases line up with TRBD2. Here the CDR3 DNA reads TGCAGTGCTAGTCTGGCGGGGGGGCCCAATGAGCAGTTCTTC. This encodes CSASLAGGPNEQFF.